This T cell receptor (beta chain) is drawn from a study of blood T cell repertoires in COVID-19. Turning to the study itself: The cDNA or gDNA used as material had been derived from T cells, B-cell-depleted T cells, or PBMCs.

This clone was observed a single time. The data were produced by immunoSEQ multiplex PCR, yet TCRdb's version contains in-frame clones alone and is incomplete. The data show 35,000 to 50,000 clones, about 79% seen once. V shed 5 bases and J shed 3 bases, with 13 bases lying between them. Germline CDR1 reads SGHRS; CDR2 reads YFSETQ. The CDR3 has 14 residues. This TCR was recovered from a human donor with acute or convalescent COVID-19. The donor label of this sample is uncertain. The V call is TRBV5-1, the J call TRBJ2-3; maybe TRBD2 (5 bases). The sample comprised peripheral blood. The CDR3 DNA reads TGCGCCAGCAGTGGAGGCGATGGTACAGATACGCAGTATTTT. It translates to CASSGGDGTDTQYF. Full variable domain (remainder filled in from reference TRBV5-1 and TRBJ2-3): KAGVTQTPRYLIKTRGQQVTLSCSPISGHRSVSWYQQTPGQGLQFLFEYFSETQRNKGNFPGRFSGRQFSNSRSEMNVSTLELGDSALYLCASSGGDGTDTQYFGPGTRLTVL.